The rows below give T cell receptor beta chains drawn from one sample of a study of cytomegalovirus exposure and HLA in healthy donors. Using immunoSEQ multiplex PCR, the repertoire was profiled, and TCRdb retains in-frame clones only, with some absent. The sample shows around 140,000 clones, about 80% of them seen only once. Sample: PBMCs. These receptors all come from a woman aged 55-69 years in good health and CMV-seropositive. Both conserved end residues are trimmed from each CDR3.

J gene: TRBJ1-5
V gene: TRBV6-5
CDR3 protein: ASSGQGRNQPQH

J gene: TRBJ2-3
V gene: TRBV28
CDR3 protein: ASSPFTGTRVTDTQY

J gene: TRBJ1-5
V gene: TRBV19
CDR3 protein: ASRRTPGQYSNQPQH

J gene: TRBJ2-7
V gene: TRBV18
CDR3 protein: ASSPGRAEQY

J gene: TRBJ1-1
V gene: TRBV6-1
CDR3 protein: ASRDRAATEAF

J gene: TRBJ2-1
V gene: TRBV6-5
CDR3 protein: ASSYYSGRSDNEQF

J gene: TRBJ1-5
V gene: TRBV30
CDR3 protein: AWSSARQNQPQH

J gene: TRBJ2-5
V gene: TRBV27
CDR3 protein: ASSALRVGIETQY

J gene: TRBJ2-7
V gene: TRBV5-1
CDR3 protein: ASRGGSYEQY

J gene: TRBJ1-1
V gene: TRBV15
CDR3 protein: ATSRGAGLNTEAF

J gene: TRBJ1-4
V gene: TRBV2
CDR3 protein: ASSERSSSEKLF

J gene: TRBJ1-5
V gene: TRBV28
CDR3 protein: ASTPNDRVKRSYQPQH

J gene: TRBJ1-4
V gene: TRBV5-1
CDR3 protein: ASSSGGAANEKLF

J gene: TRBJ2-1
V gene: TRBV6-6
CDR3 protein: ASSDPLANEQF

J gene: TRBJ1-3
V gene: TRBV4-2
CDR3 protein: ASRRDRVSGNTIY

J gene: TRBJ2-7
V gene: TRBV30
CDR3 protein: AWSVRKGSGAGYEQY

J gene: TRBJ2-3
V gene: TRBV11-2
CDR3 protein: ASSLDLTSGSSTDTQY

J gene: TRBJ2-1
V gene: TRBV7-9
CDR3 protein: ASSMQVMNEQF

J gene: TRBJ1-1
V gene: TRBV29-1
CDR3 protein: SVEAGGNTEAF

J gene: TRBJ1-6
V gene: TRBV7-2
CDR3 protein: ASSADRETPLH

J gene: TRBJ2-1
V gene: TRBV5-4
CDR3 protein: ASRSGQGEYNEQF